These 19 T cell receptor beta chains were sequenced from one sample in a study of cytomegalovirus exposure and HLA in healthy donors. The primer mix had 60 Vbeta and 13 Jbeta primers. This table comes from immunoSEQ multiplex PCR, and its TCRdb copy is limited to in-frame clones, with some not included. The sample records about 150,000 clones, 75% being singletons. The sequenced sample was PBMCs. These receptors all come from a man aged 30 to 39 in good health and CMV-seronegative.

This rearrangement joins TRBV6-6 to TRBJ2-1; 10 bases agree with TRBD2. The junction had 3 bases not matched to a gene; V was cut back by 4 bases and J by 3 bases. There are 15 residues in the CDR3. The germline gives CDR1 MNHNY, CDR2 SVGAGI (reference sequence). CDR3 sequence (DNA): TGTGCCAGCAGTTTCGGACTAGCGGACTACAATGAGCAGTTCTTC. This sequence encodes CASSFGLADYNEQFF.

The V call is TRBV6-1, the J call TRBJ2-5; weak D call: TRBD2 (5 bases). V gave up 1 base and J gave up 5 bases, with 11 bases separating them. Germline lookup yields CDR1 MNHNS and CDR2 SASEGT. The CDR3 extends over 14 amino acids. In DNA form, the CDR3 reads TGTGCCAGCAGTGAAGTGGGGTCGGGGGAGACCCAGTACTTC. Protein sequence: CASSEVGSGETQYF.

This clone was seen a handful of times. The rearrangement uses TRBV5-1 and TRBJ2-1; TRBD2 matches 12 bases. The CDR3 extends over 19 amino acids. J lost 0 bases, V lost 0 bases, and 7 bases had no gene match. Germline CDR1 is SGHRS and CDR2 is YFSETQ. For the CDR3, the DNA is TGCGCCAGCAGCTTGGGGACTAGCGGGGTCATAAGCTCCTACAATGAGCAGTTCTTC. Protein: CASSLGTSGVISSYNEQFF.

J is TRBJ2-4 and V is TRBV7-8; 8 bases match TRBD2. Trimming took 5 bases from V and 6 from J; bases not matched to a gene: 18. Germline V gene data show CDR1 as SGHVS and CDR2 as FQNEAQ. The CDR3 covers 18 residues. CDR3 residues: CASSLSPRSGSRGNIQYF. CDR3 nucleotide sequence: TGTGCCAGCAGCCTCTCCCCGCGGAGCGGGAGTAGGGGAAACATTCAGTACTTC.

The rearrangement links TRBV6-4 to TRBJ1-2, with D possibly matching TRBD1 (6 bases). The V and J ends lost 6 bases and 6 bases respectively, with 14 bases between them. This CDR3 is 13 amino acids long. Looked up from germline, CDR1 is MRHNA and CDR2 is SNTAGT. The CDR3 nucleotides are TGTGCCAGCAGGGGGGGGCAGATGCATGGCTACACCTTC. Translation: CASRGGQMHGYTF.

The genes are TRBV18 and TRBJ1-1; 8 bases fit TRBD1. CDR1 and CDR2 from the germline V gene are KGHSH and LQKENI. V shed 3 bases and J 1 base; nucleotides not matched to a gene: 4. The CDR3 consists of 15 residues. The CDR3 coding sequence is TGTGCCAGCTCACCGACCGGGACAGGGAACACTGAAGCTTTCTTT. This sequence encodes CASSPTGTGNTEAFF. Full variable domain (missing parts from reference TRBV18 and TRBJ1-1): NAGVMQNPRHLVRRRGQEARLRCSPMKGHSHVYWYRQLPEEGLKFMVYLQKENIIDESGMPKERFSAEFPKEGPSILRIQQVVRGDSAAYFCASSPTGTGNTEAFFGQGTRLTVV.

This clone was counted once. This chain connects TRBV28 to TRBJ1-1, with no clear D. CDR1 is MDHEN, CDR2 SYDVKM, per germline. There are 11 residues in the CDR3. V was clipped by 3 bases and J by 4 bases, with 3 bases between them. The CDR3 DNA reads TGTGCCAGCAGTTTGCGCACTGAAGCTTTCTTT. Its translation is CASSLRTEAFF.

The genes are TRBV7-9 and TRBJ2-7; 10 positions match TRBD1. CDR1 is SEHNR and CDR2 is FQNEAQ in the germline V gene (reference sequence). CDR3 length equals 14 residues. Unmatched junction bases numbered 3, after V lost 4 bases and J lost 3 bases. CDR3 amino acids: CASSSRTGGYEQYF. CDR3 DNA: TGTGCCAGCAGCTCGCGGACAGGGGGCTACGAGCAGTACTTC.

V and J are TRBV28 and TRBJ2-3; D ambiguous. Germline values: CDR1 MDHEN, CDR2 SYDVKM. There are 15 residues in the CDR3. Trimming pared 3 bases from V and 0 bases from J, leaving 10 bases between. The CDR3 DNA is TGTGCCAGCAGTTTGCGGCTAACTAGCACAGATACGCAGTATTTT. This encodes CASSLRLTSTDTQYF.

V gene TRBV28 combines with J gene TRBJ1-6, with D possibly matching TRBD1 (5 bases). CDR3 length: 16 residues. The germline gives CDR1 MDHEN, CDR2 SYDVKM. Deletions cut 6 bases from V and 7 bases from J, with 19 bases between. The CDR3 nucleotides read TGTGCCAGCAGCCCTACCAAGGGGCAGCCCAATTCACCCCTCCACTTT. Translation: CASSPTKGQPNSPLHF.

This rearrangement joins TRBV28 to TRBJ2-3; perhaps TRBD2 as D (6 bases). Germline loops: CDR1 MDHEN, CDR2 SYDVKM. The V end was cut by 5 bases, the J end by 3 bases, with 15 bases between. The CDR3 has 15 amino acids. The DNA of the CDR3 is TGTGCCAGCAGTACGGAGGGCCAGGCAACAGATACGCAGTATTTT. Translating gives CASSTEGQATDTQYF.

This clone was detected a few times. The rearrangement links TRBV6-5 to TRBJ1-2; possibly TRBD1 for D (6 bases). Germline CDR1 and CDR2: MNHEY and SVGAGI. This CDR3 has 14 residues. Trimming left V 6 bases short and J 7 bases short, with 18 bases between. The CDR3 coding sequence is TGTGCCAGCAGCCGCCTCTCTACAGGGTCTGGCTACACCTTC. Its translation is CASSRLSTGSGYTF.

The chain is built from TRBV28 and TRBJ2-1; a possible D gene is TRBD2 (6 bases). Trimming left V 1 base short and J 10 bases short, with 23 bases between. This CDR3 is 17 amino acids long. The germline V gene has CDR1 MDHEN and CDR2 SYDVKM. The CDR3 region is CASSLSGGSSGGREQFF. Written as DNA, the CDR3 is TGTGCCAGCAGTTTATCGGGCGGTAGTAGCGGTGGGAGGGAGCAGTTCTTC.

This clone was observed a few times. The chain joins TRBV27 to TRBJ2-7, with D possibly matching TRBD2 (6 bases). From germline, CDR1 is MNHEY and CDR2 SMNVEV (reference sequence). The CDR3 extends over 15 amino acids. V was shortened by 5 bases and J by 2 bases, with 16 bases between the two germline ends. The CDR3 nucleotides are TGTGCCAGCAGTCTCATGGAGGGAACGGCCTACGAGCAGTACTTC. It yields the protein CASSLMEGTAYEQYF.

This clone was detected only a few times. At one boundary the junction diverges from the germline segment, which might be a read error. The chain links TRBV6-1 to TRBJ2-5; no reliable D call. CDR3 size: 14 residues. Germline CDR1 is MNHNS and CDR2 is SASEGT. CDR3 protein: CASGESAEVETQYF. CDR3 DNA sequence: TGTGCCAGCGGTGAATCGGCGGAAGTGGAGACCCAGTACTTC.

The chain employs TRBV30 and TRBJ2-1; 12 bases line up with TRBD2. The CDR3 spans 14 residues. Germline assignment: CDR1 GTSNPN and CDR2 SVGIG (reference sequence). With V trimmed by 4 bases and J by 8 bases, 6 bases remained unmatched. CDR3 nucleotides: TGTGCCTGGAAGGCTAGCGGGAGGGTCGATGAGCAGTTCTTC. Protein: CAWKASGRVDEQFF. Full variable domain (remainder filled in from reference TRBV30 and TRBJ2-1): SQTIHQWPATLVQPVGSPLSLECTVEGTSNPNLYWYRQAAGRGLQLLFYSVGIGQISSEVPQNLSASRPQDRQFILSSKKLLLSDSGFYLCAWKASGRVDEQFFGPGTRLTVL.

CDR3 loop: CASSQEHRGRIVETQYF. DNA for the CDR3: TGTGCCAGCAGCCAAGAGCATAGGGGGCGAATTGTTGAGACCCAGTACTTC. V usage is TRBV14 and J usage is TRBJ2-5; 7 nucleotides match TRBD1. CDR3 length: 17 amino acids. Unmatched junction bases numbered 12, after V lost 0 bases and J lost 5 bases. Germline CDR1 SGHDN, CDR2 FVKESK.

The chain couples TRBV7-3 to TRBJ2-3, with D perhaps matching TRBD2 (5 bases). V was clipped by 6 bases and J by 4 bases, with 8 bases between them. There are 12 residues in the CDR3. CDR1 is SGHTA and CDR2 is FQGTGA in the germline V gene. In DNA form, the CDR3 reads TGTGCCAGCAGTTTGAGGGCAGATACGCAGTATTTT. Translated, it gives CASSLRADTQYF.

The gene calls are TRBV20-1 and TRBJ1-2; D not resolved. Trimming took off 4 bases at V and 8 bases at J, with 8 bases between the two ends. The CDR3 sequence is 10 residues long. The germline V gene has CDR1 DFQATT and CDR2 SNEGSKA (reference sequence). This chain's CDR3 is CSAKEGGYTF. CDR3 DNA: TGCAGTGCTAAGGAGGGCGGCTACACCTTC.